The 24 T cell receptor beta chains reported below all come from one sample, sequenced in a study of TIL therapy for anti-PD-1-resistant metastatic lung cancer. Time point defined: pre-treatment sample, taken before nivolumab and TIL therapy. This was the immunoSEQ v3 assay. TCRdb's copy holds only in-frame clones and misses some; the assay was immunoSEQ multiplex PCR. The sample shows approximately 18,000 clones, approximately 83% of them seen only once. Sequenced material: blood, taken at baseline. All receptors derive from a person between 25 and 79 years old with non-small cell lung cancer.

The chain recombines TRBV19 with TRBJ2-7; D remains ambiguous. Between the trimmed V and J ends, which lost 1 base and 0 bases, there was a span of 7 bases. This CDR3 is built from 14 residues. Germline CDR1 is LNHDA and CDR2 is SQIVND (reference sequence). The CDR3 reads CASSIGASSYEQYF. CDR3 nucleotide sequence: TGTGCCAGTAGTATAGGGGCCAGCTCCTACGAGCAGTACTTC.

The chain uses TRBV7-2 and TRBJ1-5; no definite D call. From germline, CDR1 is SGHTA and CDR2 FQGNSA. The CDR3 extends over 16 amino acids. Trimming removed 1 base from V and 0 bases from J, with 10 bases in between. This CDR3 is CASSLGRLGSNQPQHF. In DNA form, the CDR3 reads TGTGCCAGCAGCTTAGGGAGGCTGGGTAGCAATCAGCCCCAGCATTTT.

The chain recombines TRBV2 with TRBJ1-2; perhaps TRBD1 as D (5 bases). This CDR3 region has 12 residues. Trimming stripped 2 bases from V and 8 bases from J, with 9 bases between. The germline CDR1 and CDR2 sequences are SNHLY and FYNNEI. The CDR3 region is CASSEYTGGYTF. CDR3 coding DNA: TGTGCCAGCAGTGAATACACAGGAGGCTACACCTTC. The full variable domain, its missing parts supplied by reference TRBV2 and TRBJ1-2, is EPEVTQTPSHQVTQMGQEVILRCVPISNHLYFYWYRQILGQKVEFLVSFYNNEISEKSEIFDDQFSVERPDGSNFTLKIRSTKLEDSAMYFCASSEYTGGYTFGSGTRLTVV.

The chain carries TRBV7-3 and TRBJ2-3, with 7 bases matching TRBD1. Germline trimming cut 6 bases from V and 5 bases from J; bases unmatched to any gene: 5. The V gene's germline CDR1 is SGHTA and CDR2 FQGTGA. The CDR3 loop spans 13 amino acids. The CDR3 DNA sequence: TGTGCCAGCAGTACGGGGACAGAAGATACGCAGTATTTT. Its translation: CASSTGTEDTQYF.

The V call is TRBV7-2, the J call TRBJ2-3; a possible D gene is TRBD1 (6 bases). This CDR3 region has 14 residues. Germline lookup yields CDR1 SGHTA and CDR2 FQGNSA. V lost 5 bases and J 1 base, leaving 10 bases between the germline ends. CDR3 DNA sequence: TGTGCCAGCAGCCCGGACAGCGGCACAGATACGCAGTATTTT. Protein: CASSPDSGTDTQYF.

The chain combines TRBV6-5 with TRBJ1-3; unclear D gene. CDR3 size: 15 residues. V was pared by 6 bases and J by 0 bases, with 12 bases between. CDR1 is MNHEY, CDR2 SVGAGI, per germline. The CDR3 DNA reads TGTGCCAGCAGCTCGACACTTAGCTCTGGAAACACCATATATTTT. Its translation: CASSSTLSSGNTIYF.

The gene calls are TRBV4-2 and TRBJ2-1; 12 nucleotides match TRBD2. The CDR3 has 18 residues. J lost 2 bases, V lost 4 bases, and 9 bases had no gene match. Germline CDR1 LGHNA, CDR2 YNFKEQ. CDR3 nucleotide sequence: TGTGCCAGCAGCCCGAGGGCTAGCGGGGGGGCCACCTACAATGAGCAGTTCTTC. Residues: CASSPRASGGATYNEQFF.

This chain links TRBV15 with TRBJ1-5; no clear D. Trimming took 5 bases from V and 6 from J, leaving 8 bases between them. The CDR3 is 12 residues long. The germline CDR1 and CDR2 sequences are LNHNV and YYDKDF (reference sequence). The CDR3 loop is CATSVEGQPQHF. Here the CDR3 DNA reads TGTGCCACCAGCGTCGAGGGTCAGCCCCAGCATTTT.

The chain recombines TRBV19 with TRBJ1-3, with D unclear. The length of the CDR3 is 15 residues. Trimming shortened V by 7 bases and J by 3 bases, and 16 bases separated the two germline ends. CDR1 is LNHDA and CDR2 is SQIVND in the germline V gene (reference sequence). In DNA, the CDR3 is TGTGCCAGTAACCCAAGGAGGCGCAGTGGAAACACCATATATTTT. Translating gives CASNPRRRSGNTIYF.

The chain has TRBV6-5 and TRBJ1-2; D is undetermined. Germline CDR1 reads MNHEY; CDR2 reads SVGAGI. The length of the CDR3 is 12 residues. V dropped 6 bases and J dropped 4 bases, with 9 bases sitting between them. CDR3 nucleotides: TGTGCCAGCAGCGTGAACCTCTATGGCTACACCTTC. Protein product: CASSVNLYGYTF.

The chain has TRBV7-9 and TRBJ2-1; no reliable D call. The V gene's germline CDR1 is SEHNR and CDR2 FQNEAQ (reference sequence). The CDR3 extends over 15 amino acids. Between the trimmed V and J ends, which lost 5 bases and 0 bases, there was a span of 11 bases. The CDR3 nucleotides read TGTGCCAGCAGCCTCCGTGGCGACTCCTACAATGAGCAGTTCTTC. Translated, it gives CASSLRGDSYNEQFF. The full variable domain, with the rest looked up from reference TRBV7-9 and TRBJ2-1, is DTGVSQNPRHKITKRGQNVTFRCDPISEHNRLYWYRQTLGQGPEFLTYFQNEAQLEKSRLLSDRFSAERPKGSFSTLEIQRTEQGDSAMYLCASSLRGDSYNEQFFGPGTRLTVL.

This clone appeared a single time. The rearrangement joins TRBV11-2 to TRBJ1-2; tentative D call: TRBD1 (6 bases). Trimming took off 1 base at V and 2 bases at J, with 11 bases between the two ends. Germline CDR1 is SGHAT and CDR2 is FQNNGV. The CDR3 spans 15 residues. This chain's CDR3 is CASSLGPGANYGYTF. CDR3 nucleotides: TGTGCCAGCAGCTTAGGGCCGGGGGCAAACTATGGCTACACCTTC.

The chain uses TRBV11-3 and TRBJ2-7; TRBD1 matches 11 bases. The CDR3 totals 13 residues. Germline CDR1 reads SGHNT; CDR2 reads YENEEA. V shed 10 bases and J 4 bases; nucleotides not matched to a gene: 6. CDR3 sequence reads: CATLDRGRYEQYF. The CDR3 DNA reads TGTGCCACCTTGGACAGGGGGCGATACGAGCAGTACTTC.

This clone was found a few times. The rearrangement links TRBV4-2 to TRBJ1-1, with D perhaps TRBD1 (5 bases). The CDR3 is 16 amino acids. V lost 0 bases and J lost 4, with 15 bases in between. Germline CDR1 and CDR2: LGHNA and YNFKEQ. The CDR3 sequence: CASSQDVGGRGTEAFF. CDR3 sequence (DNA): TGTGCCAGCAGCCAAGATGTGGGAGGTAGGGGCACTGAAGCTTTCTTT.

The gene calls are TRBV30 and TRBJ2-2; the D is unclear. Germline CDR1 GTSNPN, CDR2 SVGIG (reference sequence). Trimming shortened V by 1 base and J by 1 base, and 13 bases separated the two germline ends. This CDR3 contains 16 residues. The CDR3 reads CAWSDPWLGNTGELFF. CDR3 DNA sequence: TGTGCCTGGAGTGACCCATGGCTGGGGAACACCGGGGAGCTGTTTTTT.

The chain is built from TRBV4-2 and TRBJ1-5, with unresolved D. Between the trimmed V and J ends, which lost 2 bases and 0 bases, there was a span of 8 bases. The CDR3 runs to 15 residues. Germline V lookup: CDR1 LGHNA, CDR2 YNFKEQ. The CDR3 reads CASSQSFSSNQPQHF. The CDR3 nucleotides read TGTGCCAGCAGCCAATCATTTAGTAGCAATCAGCCCCAGCATTTT.

The gene calls are TRBV18 and TRBJ2-7; 11 positions agree with TRBD1. The ends lost 3 bases at V and 5 bases at J; junction bases unmatched: 6. Germline V lookup: CDR1 KGHSH, CDR2 LQKENI. The CDR3 spans 15 residues. In nucleotides, the CDR3 is TGTGCCAGCTCACCCGGGACAGGGGGTAGGAACGAGCAGTACTTC. Its protein is CASSPGTGGRNEQYF.

This rearrangement joins TRBV10-2 to TRBJ2-1; possible D gene TRBD2, 6 bases. The CDR3 has 12 amino acids. V was shortened by 10 bases and J by 6 bases, with 13 bases between the two germline ends. From germline, CDR1 is WSHSY and CDR2 SAAADI. As DNA, the CDR3 is TGCGCCACAGTGGAGGGATCCAATGAGCAGTTCTTC. Amino acid sequence: CATVEGSNEQFF.

This clone showed up just once. The chain employs TRBV6-1 and TRBJ2-1, with no clear D. The germline CDR1 and CDR2 sequences are MNHNS and SASEGT. The CDR3 extends over 15 amino acids. The V and J ends lost 1 base and 6 bases respectively, with 13 bases between them. The CDR3 DNA follows: TGTGCCAGCAGTGAAGGAGTCAACGAGAGCAATGAGCAGTTCTTC. This codes for CASSEGVNESNEQFF.

V and J are TRBV7-2 and TRBJ2-6; tentative D call: TRBD2 (5 bases). CDR1 and CDR2 from the germline V gene are SGHTA and FQGNSA. CDR3 length: 17 amino acids. V lost 2 bases to trimming and J lost 0 bases, with 11 bases between them. The CDR3 DNA reads TGTGCCAGCAGCTTATTGGGAGTGAACTCTGGGGCCAACGTCCTGACTTTC. Its translation is CASSLLGVNSGANVLTF.

The chain joins TRBV28 to TRBJ2-7, with 8 positions matching TRBD2. V lost 2 bases, J lost 0 bases, and 0 bases stayed unmatched. The CDR3 consists of 14 residues. Germline V lookup: CDR1 MDHEN, CDR2 SYDVKM. CDR3 in DNA: TGTGCCAGCAGTTTAGCGGGGGGCTCCTACGAGCAGTACTTC. Amino acids: CASSLAGGSYEQYF.

V is TRBV7-3 and J is TRBJ2-1; D ambiguous. Germline V CDR1 and CDR2: SGHTA, FQGTGA. V was trimmed by 2 bases and J by 6 bases, leaving 8 bases between them. The CDR3 consists of 13 residues. CDR3 residues: CASSLYQGNEQFF. For the CDR3, the DNA is TGTGCCAGCAGCTTATACCAAGGCAATGAGCAGTTCTTC.

This clone has only one observation. This chain uses TRBV5-4 with TRBJ2-1; tentatively, D is TRBD1 (6 bases). This CDR3 has 15 amino acids. Trimming stripped 3 bases from V and 6 bases from J, with 16 bases between. Germline CDR1 SGHNT, CDR2 YYREEE (reference sequence). The CDR3 DNA reads TGTGCCAGCAGCTCGGCCGGACAGCCTTCCAATGAGCAGTTCTTC. Amino acid sequence: CASSSAGQPSNEQFF.

The chain is built from TRBV5-4 and TRBJ1-2; 7 positions match TRBD1. The CDR3 extends over 14 amino acids. Germline V lookup: CDR1 SGHNT, CDR2 YYREEE (reference sequence). Trimming cost V 4 bases and J 0 bases; bases outside gene matches: 3. The CDR3 spells CASSPGTANYGYTF. CDR3 nucleotides: TGTGCCAGCAGCCCCGGGACAGCTAACTATGGCTACACCTTC.